This passage covers 18 T cell receptor beta chains from one sample sequenced in a study of T cell responses to AZD1222 COVID-19 vaccine. Clones were read by immunoSEQ multiplex PCR, and TCRdb kept only the in-frame ones, dropping some. The table has 70,000 to 85,000 clones, 86% seen once. The sequencing here drew on peripheral blood, taken on day 0 of AZD1222 vaccination. The receptors derive from an adult in good health.

The chain recombines TRBV7-6 with TRBJ2-2; D is possibly TRBD1 (5 bases). This CDR3 contains 16 residues. Between the trimmed V and J ends, which lost 1 base and 1 base, there was a span of 10 bases. Germline CDR1 is SGHVS and CDR2 is FNYEAQ. CDR3 residues: CASSLGAGMNTGELFF. CDR3 nucleotide sequence: TGTGCCAGCAGCTTAGGAGCAGGGATGAACACCGGGGAGCTGTTTTTT. The complete variable domain, with remaining parts taken from reference TRBV7-6 and TRBJ2-2, reads GAGVSQSPRYKVTKRGQDVALRCDPISGHVSLYWYRQALGQGPEFLTYFNYEAQQDKSGLPNDRFSAERPEGSISTLTIQRTEQRDSAMYRCASSLGAGMNTGELFFGEGSRLTVL.

This clone was seen a few times. V usage is TRBV6-2 or TRBV6-3 and J usage is TRBJ2-1; 8 positions match TRBD2. With V trimmed by 4 bases and J by 9 bases, 11 bases remained unmatched. The CDR3 loop spans 15 amino acids. The germline CDR1 and CDR2 sequences are MNHEY and SVGEGT. The CDR3 DNA sequence: TGTGCCAGCAGTTGGCCGGGAGGGGGTCGGAGTGAGCAGTTCTTC. Its protein product is CASSWPGGGRSEQFF.

This chain links TRBV28 with TRBJ1-1, with 8 bases identical to TRBD1. Per germline, CDR1 MDHEN and CDR2 SYDVKM. V dropped 6 bases and J dropped 4; count of bases not matched to a gene: 13. This CDR3 contains 16 residues. Written as DNA, the CDR3 is TGTGCCAGCAGCTCCCTCGTCGGACAGGGAGTCACTGAAGCTTTCTTT. Its translation: CASSSLVGQGVTEAFF.

As DNA, the CDR3 is TGCGCCAGCAGCTCCCGGGACGGCGGCGGGCCTACGGGGCAGTACTTC. This encodes CASSSRDGGGPTGQYF. V gene TRBV5-1 combines with J gene TRBJ2-7, with D perhaps given as TRBD1 or TRBD2 (5 bases each). The V end lost 3 bases, the J end lost 9 bases, and 25 bases lay between the germline ends. This CDR3 is built from 16 residues. CDR1 is SGHRS and CDR2 is YFSETQ in the germline V gene.

The chain couples TRBV5-1 to TRBJ2-2, with D unresolved. The CDR3 has 14 amino acids. The germline gives CDR1 SGHRS, CDR2 YFSETQ. Between the trimmed V and J ends, which lost 4 bases and 2 bases, there was a span of 9 bases. The CDR3 nucleotides are TGCGCCAGCAGCGTGGACCGTAACACCGGGGAGCTGTTTTTT. It is translated as CASSVDRNTGELFF.

Notes on this clone: A read error may produce the germline difference seen at one junction end. The V and J genes are TRBV12-3 or TRBV12-4 and TRBJ1-1; D ambiguous. The CDR3 length is 13 residues. CDR3: CASTDNTRVQQDF. In DNA form, the CDR3 reads TGTGCCAGCACCGATAATACCCGGGTCCAACAAGACTTT.

The chain links TRBV5-6 to TRBJ2-7; 8 bases are a match to TRBD1. The V and J ends lost 4 bases and 1 base, in that order; junction bases with no gene match: 7. In germline, CDR1 is SGHDT, CDR2 YYEEEE. The CDR3 contains 15 residues. The CDR3 coding sequence is TGTGCCAGCAGCACCAGGGGGCTCCGATCCTACGAGCAGTACTTC. Residues: CASSTRGLRSYEQYF.

The chain is built from TRBV28 and TRBJ2-7, with TRBD2 matching 11 bases. Per the germline V gene, CDR1 is MDHEN and CDR2 is SYDVKM. The ends lost 5 bases at V and 3 bases at J; junction bases unmatched: 3. This CDR3 is built from 14 residues. The CDR3 DNA reads as TGTGCCAGCAGTCAACTAGCGGGAGTCTACGAGCAGTACTTC. Translation: CASSQLAGVYEQYF. The complete variable domain, with remaining parts taken from reference TRBV28 and TRBJ2-7, reads DVKVTQSSRYLVKRTGEKVFLECVQDMDHENMFWYRQDPGLGLRLIYFSYDVKMKEKGDIPEGYSVSREKKERFSLILESASTNQTSMYLCASSQLAGVYEQYFGPGTRLTVT.

This clone was detected only once. V gene TRBV24-1 combines with J gene TRBJ1-1; D is possibly TRBD1 (5 bases). CDR1 and CDR2 (germline): KGHDR, SFDVKD. The CDR3 is 13 residues long. The V end was cut by 5 bases, the J end by 8 bases, with 14 bases between. CDR3 amino acids: CATSAHGTEEAFF. DNA of the CDR3: TGTGCCACCAGTGCCCATGGGACCGAGGAAGCTTTCTTT.

The chain recombines TRBV5-5 with TRBJ1-4; D not certain. There are 13 residues in the CDR3. Per germline, CDR1 SGHKS and CDR2 YYEKEE (reference sequence). The germline V and J ends were trimmed by 4 bases and 4 bases, with 8 bases remaining between them. The CDR3 here is CASSRAGNEKLFF. The CDR3 nucleotides read TGTGCCAGCAGCCGCGCCGGTAATGAAAAACTGTTTTTT.

The V and J genes are TRBV5-6 and TRBJ1-2; 10 bases are a match to TRBD1. Germline loops: CDR1 SGHDT, CDR2 YYEEEE. V shed 7 bases and J 7 bases; nucleotides not matched to a gene: 10. This CDR3 has 14 amino acids. This chain's CDR3 is CASESTGGAFGYTF. CDR3 DNA sequence: TGTGCCAGCGAATCGACAGGGGGCGCTTTTGGCTACACCTTC. The whole variable domain, filled in from reference TRBV5-6 and TRBJ1-2, reads DAGVTQSPTHLIKTRGQQVTLRCSPKSGHDTVSWYQQALGQGPQFIFQYYEEEERQRGNFPDRFSGHQFPNYSSELNVNALLLGDSALYLCASESTGGAFGYTFGSGTRLTVV.

The gene calls are TRBV27 and TRBJ1-2, with D possibly being TRBD1 (5 bases). Trimming left V 4 bases short and J 8 bases short, with 8 bases between. Per germline, CDR1 MNHEY and CDR2 SMNVEV (reference sequence). The CDR3 is made up of 11 amino acids. The CDR3 DNA sequence: TGTGCCAGCAGTTCGGGGGGAGGCTACACCTTC. Translation: CASSSGGGYTF.

A remark on this clone: The same CDR3 is also encoded by other DNA sequences in this sample. V usage is TRBV28 and J usage is TRBJ2-3, with D hard to call. CDR1 and CDR2 (germline): MDHEN, SYDVKM. Trimming took 1 base from V and 4 from J, leaving 3 bases between them. This CDR3 has 12 residues. The chain's CDR3 is CASSLLSDTQYF. The CDR3 DNA reads as TGTGCCAGCAGTTTATTATCAGATACGCAGTATTTT.

This rearrangement joins TRBV11-3 to TRBJ1-1, with D unclear. The germline gives CDR1 SGHNT, CDR2 YENEEA. The CDR3 sequence is 14 residues long. Trimming shortened V by 1 base and J by 2 bases, and 8 bases separated the two germline ends. This CDR3 reads CASSLGEPNTEAFF. The CDR3 DNA is TGTGCCAGCAGCTTAGGGGAACCAAACACTGAAGCTTTCTTT.

The J gene is TRBJ1-6, the V gene TRBV10-2, with D hard to call. The CDR3 loop spans 13 amino acids. The germline V gene encodes CDR1 WSHSY and CDR2 SAAADI. V dropped 4 bases and J dropped 9 bases, with 10 bases sitting between them. In DNA, the CDR3 is TGCGCCAGCAGTGGGCAGTCGGGTTCACCCCTCCACTTT. Protein: CASSGQSGSPLHF.

This clone was counted once. The chain couples TRBV29-1 to TRBJ1-2, with D possibly matching TRBD1 (5 bases). Germline V gene lookup returns CDR1 SQVTM and CDR2 ANQGSEA. V lost 2 bases to trimming and J lost 8 bases, with 12 bases between them. The length of the CDR3 is 12 residues. CDR3 in DNA: TGCAGCGTTGAAACCAGGGTGCGAGGCTACACCTTC. Its translation is CSVETRVRGYTF. Variable domain in full (rest from reference TRBV29-1 and TRBJ1-2): SAVISQKPSRDICQRGTSLTIQCQVDSQVTMMFWYRQQPGQSLTLIATANQGSEATYESGFVIDKFPISRPNLTFSTLTVSNMSPEDSSIYLCSVETRVRGYTFGSGTRLTVV.

The V call is TRBV28, the J call TRBJ1-2, with D possibly matching TRBD1 (5 bases). Germline V gene sequence: CDR1 MDHEN, CDR2 SYDVKM. V was pared by 11 bases and J by 5 bases, with 21 bases between. This CDR3 region has 14 residues. The CDR3 region is CAGGDIGHRYGYTF. CDR3 in DNA: TGTGCCGGCGGAGATATAGGACACCGTTATGGCTACACCTTC.

The chain carries TRBV7-2 and TRBJ2-1, with 7 positions matching TRBD1. Germline V gives CDR1 SGHTA, CDR2 FQGNSA. CDR3 length: 14 amino acids. After removal of 2 bases from V and 7 bases from J, the junction contained 5 bases not matched to a gene. The CDR3 spells CASSLWGQINEQFF. The CDR3 DNA follows: TGTGCCAGCAGCTTATGGGGACAGATTAATGAGCAGTTCTTC.